This T cell receptor beta chain was identified during a study of liver allograft versus peripheral blood T cells. Study-level background: Intrahepatic T cell receptor repertoires from transplanted livers were compared against repertoires in recipients' peripheral blood. Study findings and constraints: Intragraft liver T cell receptor repertoires reportedly differed from peripheral blood repertoires.

From the reads, TCRdb called clonotypes with MiXCR, one entry per CDR3 protein. This repertoire shows about 10,000 distinct CDR3 sequences, roughly 19% found once; its top ten account for 1.7%. Per the germline V gene, CDR1 is DFQATT and CDR2 is SNEGSKA (reference sequence). This CDR3 is 14 amino acids long. Trimming took 1 base from V and 2 from J, leaving 10 bases between them. A remark on this clonotype: Its antigen is unknown.

The rearrangement links TRBV20-1 to TRBJ2-3, with unresolved D. The clonotype was recovered from a human patient who had a liver transplant. The graft donor may have given rise to some T cells. The CDR3 loop is CSARVPGYTDTQYF. The CDR3 DNA reads TGCAGTGCTAGAGTTCCCGGGTACACAGATACGCAGTATTTT.